This TCR beta chain was sequenced in a study of CD8 T cells in ankylosing spondylitis. Study-wide results and limits: What seemed typical of ankylosing spondylitis blood was a TCR beta motif built from fewer than ten highly homologous variants. The clones that were linked to disease were reported to be significantly enriched in matched synovial fluid samples from ankylosing spondylitis patients.

5'-RACE, quantitative and with molecular barcodes, yielded the TCR beta libraries. TCRdb re-analysed the 5' RACE reads in MiXCR, keeping a single row per CDR3 protein. The repertoire holds tens of thousands of distinct CDR3 sequences, 8% to 13% seen once, with 1.4% in the top ten. At least ten counts were recorded for this clonotype. Antigen unknown. V was pared by 4 bases and J by 3 bases, with 10 bases between. Germline loops: CDR1 SGHRS, CDR2 YFSETQ. There are 13 residues in the CDR3. This TCR was sampled from a male donor with ankylosing spondylitis or in good health (not recorded which). The rearrangement links TRBV5-1 to TRBJ1-2, with TRBD1 as a possible D gene (6 bases). Material for sequencing was blood, either unsorted or a sorted T cell fraction (not recorded which). The CDR3 protein is CASSNREYYGYTF. In DNA, the CDR3 is TGCGCCAGCAGCAACAGGGAATACTATGGCTACACCTTC.